Listed here is a single TCR beta chain. Its antigen is still unknown. V lost 7 bases and J lost 4; bases outside the gene matches: 7. Germline-derived CDR1 and CDR2 are LNHDA and SQIVND (reference sequence). The CDR3 spans 14 residues. This sample was taken from a study of cytomegalovirus exposure and HLA in healthy donors. At the level of the study: According to later analysis, the same platform produced the 120 validation and approximately 700 first-cohort repertoires. Notes on the study in general: Reportedly, cytomegalovirus status was diagnosed with high sensitivity and specificity. Researchers counted roughly 150 TCR beta chains as cytomegalovirus-associated. Most TCRs appeared rarely, but some public TCRs recurred in many donors.

Here immunoSEQ multiplex PCR was the method, and the copy in TCRdb shows in-frame clones only, minus some. The data show 160,000 or so clones, around 90% seen once. This TCR was recovered from a man aged 18 to 29 in good health and CMV-seronegative. The rearrangement joins TRBV19 to TRBJ1-2, with 9 bases matching TRBD1. The sequenced material came from PBMCs. The DNA of the CDR3 is TGTGCCAGTACTCTGGCGGACAGGGGCTATGGCTACACCTTC. This sequence encodes CASTLADRGYGYTF.